A selection of T cell receptor beta chains follows, all from one sample in a study of spatial heterogeneity in lung cancer. TCRdb passed the 5' RACE reads through MiXCR, listing each CDR3 protein once. The table records 20,000 to 25,000 distinct CDR3 sequences, approximately 4.3% of them present only once. Source: lung tumor tissue, taken at surgery. These receptors all come from a male donor with early-stage non-small cell lung cancer. CDR3s include the opening cysteine and the closing phenylalanine or tryptophan. Fields, in order: V gene, D gene, clone size, J gene, CDR3 protein. The D gene is left open where the match is weak. Size tells how often a clone was seen (once, few, many) or the class of an expanded clone, and some rows leave it out.

TRBV7-2	-	medium-sized	TRBJ2-1	CASSPSSSYNEQFF
TRBV6-2/TRBV6-3	TRBD2	many	TRBJ2-7	CASRYTGTSAYEQYF
TRBV3-1	TRBD1	-	TRBJ2-2	CASSQAGTGLSGELFF
TRBV29-1	-	many	TRBJ2-2	CSVYSANTGELFF
TRBV20-1	-	-	TRBJ2-7	CSARAPRGSYEQYF
TRBV11-2	-	many	TRBJ2-3	CASSSPSRADTQYF
TRBV7-2	TRBD2	many	TRBJ2-2	CASSLLAGLPGELFF
TRBV5-3	-	few	TRBJ2-7	CARSCTPEAYEQYF
TRBV3-1	TRBD1	many	TRBJ1-2	CASSQVQGGYGYTF
TRBV7-3	TRBD2	many	TRBJ2-7	CASSLTSGSPPYEQYF
TRBV6-4	-	many	TRBJ2-3	CASGTGATTDTQYF
TRBV5-1	TRBD1	medium-sized	TRBJ1-1	CASSSWGVPGQGLGTEAFF
TRBV13	TRBD1	few	TRBJ2-7	CASSLGGQGMVEQYF
TRBV5-4	TRBD1	many	TRBJ2-1	CASSFLQGAAHNEQFF
TRBV2	-	medium-sized	TRBJ2-1	CASSPSYNEQFF
TRBV7-3	-	few	TRBJ2-3	CASSSDYGTQYF
TRBV7-2	-	many	TRBJ2-1	CASSLAGTDRGGEQFF
TRBV24-1	-	-	TRBJ2-5	CATSARRGKETQYF
TRBV29-1	TRBD1	-	TRBJ2-7	CSVVGTGGTYEQYF
TRBV6-5	-	-	TRBJ1-5	CASRPGTRRNQPQHF
TRBV5-1	TRBD1	many	TRBJ1-2	CASSPRDRGNYGYTF
TRBV7-2	-	many	TRBJ2-7	CASSPNRAGLTYEQYF
TRBV7-9	-	-	TRBJ1-4	CASSRDSYNEKLFF
TRBV20-1	TRBD1	-	TRBJ1-2	CSVPRGNYGYTF
TRBV28	-	many	TRBJ1-2	CASSRTGYTF
TRBV27	TRBD1	medium-sized	TRBJ1-5	CASGGTAYEPQHF
TRBV6-1	TRBD2	many	TRBJ2-7	CASSDKGLAGGPSYEQYF
TRBV28	-	many	TRBJ2-5	CASSDKTQYF
TRBV29-1	-	many	TRBJ2-7	CSGTRGWEQYF
TRBV24-1	TRBD2	many	TRBJ2-1	CATSGLAGLEQFF
TRBV5-1	-	many	TRBJ2-3	CASSLQGGAGTDTQYF
TRBV6-5	TRBD1	many	TRBJ2-5	CASRSGQAGTQYF
TRBV20-1	-	many	TRBJ2-1	CSAREWRHYNEQFF
TRBV5-1	-	many	TRBJ2-7	CASSPVTGPLNYEQYF
TRBV3-1	-	many	TRBJ1-2	CASSQARGLSYGYTF
TRBV27	-	many	TRBJ1-2	CASSLRGARGYTF
TRBV24-1	TRBD1	many	TRBJ2-4	CATSDSGQGDAKNIQYF
TRBV6-1	TRBD1	-	TRBJ1-5	CASRPIRLTAPGGHKSNQPQHF
TRBV5-1	-	many	TRBJ1-5	CASSLDGFGQSEPQHF
TRBV7-2	-	many	TRBJ1-3	CASSLTESGNTIYF
TRBV6-1	-	few	TRBJ1-1	CASARGGAEAFF
TRBV7-2	-	many	TRBJ1-1	CASSQRTAKNTEAFF
TRBV15	TRBD2	many	TRBJ2-3	CATSRDWRETDTQYF
TRBV5-1	-	-	TRBJ2-7	CASSSFYEQYF
TRBV29-1	TRBD2	medium-sized	TRBJ2-1	CSSLGTSGGNEQFF
TRBV28	TRBD1	many	TRBJ2-7	CASSPRGLSSYEQYF
TRBV6-1	-	many	TRBJ1-5	CASSEARQISNQPQHF
TRBV5-6	-	many	TRBJ2-7	CASSFAGNGLYEQYF
TRBV7-4	TRBD1	few	TRBJ2-2	CASSLEGTGSSGELFF
TRBV7-2	-	many	TRBJ2-7	CASSPGRTYYEQYF
TRBV28	-	many	TRBJ1-5	CATLERGPRDQPQHF
TRBV14	-	many	TRBJ2-3	CASSQGERQYF
TRBV19	TRBD1	many	TRBJ1-4	CASSMSRDSSEKLFF
TRBV5-1	TRBD1	many	TRBJ2-2	CASSPGQANTGELFF
TRBV7-2	-	many	TRBJ1-4	CASSFQGVEGKLFF
TRBV30	-	many	TRBJ2-2	CAWDRSNTGELFF
TRBV18	-	-	TRBJ2-1	CASSPGLSYNEQFF
TRBV7-3	-	many	TRBJ2-3	CASSPQQADTQYF
TRBV10-3	TRBD1	few	TRBJ1-3	CAISGTGSGNTIYF
TRBV12-3/TRBV12-4	TRBD1	-	TRBJ1-6	CASSTTGEPLHF